This T cell receptor (beta chain) was sequenced for a study of cytomegalovirus exposure and HLA in healthy donors. Study-level findings and limits: In vitro data verified three CMV-associated chains as specific for CMV antigens. According to reports, the classifier identified cytomegalovirus status with high specificity and sensitivity. Among TCR beta chains, those listed as cytomegalovirus-associated numbered around 180.

This table comes from immunoSEQ multiplex PCR, and its TCRdb copy is limited to in-frame clones, with some not included. Seen here are roughly 120,000 clones, roughly 88% observed once, and the top ten hold under 1.5%. Only one count was recorded for this clone. Its specificity is not known. The donors were members of the validation cohort comprising 120 subjects, separate from the approximately 700-subject first cohort. Germline V gene data show CDR1 as MGHRA and CDR2 as YSYEKL. V lost 1 base, J lost 1 base, and 8 bases lay in between. The CDR3 has 14 amino acids. Specimen: PBMCs. The chain joins TRBV4-1 to TRBJ2-7, with a weak D call TRBD1 (5 bases). The sequence was collected from a woman in her 30s in good health and CMV-seropositive. The CDR3 nucleotides are TGCGCCAGCAGCCAAGGGCAGGGTTCCTACGAGCAGTACTTC. As protein: CASSQGQGSYEQYF.